What follows describes a single T cell receptor (beta chain). Its antigen is currently not known. Nothing much larger sits one base from this clone, and base qualities are not available. Library preparation was by 5' RACE. The sample was run on an Illumina HiSeq 2500. The second PCR ran for about 6 to 11 cycles and used a J-beta primer mix along with a sample-barcoded 5' primer. A template-switch 5' adaptor carrying 12 random nucleotides introduced a unique molecular identifier onto each TCR beta cDNA molecule. Each sample yielded at least 3 million CDR3-containing paired-end reads. The Mint cDNA synthesis kit, primed by a TRBC-specific oligonucleotide, was used to synthesize first-strand cDNA from all RNA. Following uracil-DNA glycosylase treatment, all cDNA underwent a first 18-cycle PCR with the universal primers M1SS and BC2_uni_R. As for how the authors treated the data: Normalization of each sample was performed by random selection of 1 million high-quality reads, each carrying a distinct molecular identifier. Reads with shared molecular identifiers were discarded instead of being binned into consensus sequences. MiTCR, run with a Q25 quality threshold and the strictest error-elimination algorithm, handled CDR3 identification, clonotype clustering and error correction. A nonparametric unseen species model using Euler transformation provided a lower-bound estimate of total TCR beta diversity. In TCRdb, the public reads were trimmed at Q25 with fastp and aligned with MiXCR, with productive beta chains retained. Each CDR3 protein appears once, grouped with its most common genes and DNA. The V and J calls come from TCRdb's annotation, not from the publication. This sample has 700,000 to 850,000 distinct CDR3 sequences in its table, and around 34% of those were observed once. The ten largest clones take up approximately 12% of the sample.

The germline V gene yields MNHEY for CDR1 and SVGAGI for CDR2. V gives up 4 bases and J gives up 4 bases, and the segment between their germline ends measures 13 bases. Taken from cysteine to phenylalanine, the CDR3 has 14 residues. Kept here is only the CDR3 DNA, which spans 42 bases and is read in frame from base 1. The data derive from a study of blood T cells in healthy people across ages (dated by TCRdb to between 2014 and 2017). Regarding the research as a whole: Template switching captured roughly one uniquely barcoded TCR beta cDNA molecule per two T cells in model experiments. Age-related changes in TCR beta repertoire diversity were measured in the study by deep sequencing normalized with unique cDNA molecular identifiers. Donors were grouped into four age groups: young (average roughly 17 years), middle-aged (approximately 41), aged (about 60) and long-lived (approximately 81). To avoid experimental bias, donors of different ages were spread randomly across the sequencing lanes. Two additional independent replicas of 1 million unique cDNA reads from the same blood draw were analyzed for two donors (one aged 18 to 30 and one aged 80 or older). What the study reported, not specific to this receptor: Observed TCR beta diversity per million T cells fell roughly linearly with age, and a significant reduction was already apparent by age around 40. Estimates of total diversity based on one million sequenced T cells were considered lower bounds and underestimates. The long-lived group showed more naive CD4+ T cells, fewer expanded clones and increased TCR diversity than the aged group, suggesting age selection. The CMV infection status of donors was not known, potentially confounding age-related changes in expanded clonotypes. There was a strong correlation between observed TCR beta diversity and the percentage of naive T cells measured by flow cytometry. Since profiling was done on bulk unsorted PBMCs, naive and antigen-experienced compartments could not be conclusively compared.

The donors were a few dozen Caucasian individuals from Russia, aged about 6 to 95 years, who were systemically healthy. Each donor gave ten milliliters of peripheral blood, drawn into EDTA-treated Vacutainer tubes. PBMCs were isolated by Ficoll-Paque density-gradient centrifugation, with at least 6 million obtained per sample. Trizol reagent was used to extract total RNA from PBMCs, with at least 5 micrograms per sample. For every donor, flow cytometry on a PBMC aliquot measured the percentage of naive CD45RAhigh/CD27high T cells. The rearranged segments are TRBV6-5 and TRBJ1-2; no D gene can be assigned with confidence. The clonotype originates from a man younger than 35 in good health. The sequencing input was blood. CDR3 protein: CASSSLRASYGYTF. The DNA sequence follows: TGTGCCAGCAGTTCGCTTAGGGCAAGCTATGGCTACACCTTC.